The next 6 T cell receptor beta chains were all read from a single sample in a study of identical twins. TCRdb re-called the 5' RACE reads with MiXCR, one entry per CDR3 protein. This sample has 1.5 million to 2 million distinct CDR3 sequences, with under 35% found just once. Sequenced: cord blood. These receptors originate from a newborn girl in good health.

This rearrangement joins TRBV2 to TRBJ1-2; the D gene is possibly TRBD1 (6 bases). Germline V lookup: CDR1 SNHLY, CDR2 FYNNEI. V was shortened by 2 bases and J by 3 bases, with 16 bases between the two germline ends. The length of the CDR3 is 16 residues. The CDR3: CASSETRDKRDYGYTF. The CDR3 DNA follows: TGTGCCAGCAGTGAAACCCGGGACAAGAGGGACTATGGCTACACCTTC.

Of note for this clonotype: This clone may be a read error of a much larger clone one base away. The chain links TRBV4-2 to TRBJ2-1; 10 bases agree with TRBD2. The CDR3 consists of 15 residues. CDR1 LGHNA and CDR2 YNFKEQ come from the germline V gene. Germline trimming cut 2 bases from V and 6 bases from J; bases unmatched to any gene: 4. The CDR3 region is CASSQNSGRTNEQFF. The CDR3 region has the DNA TGTGCCAGCAGCCAAAATAGCGGGAGGACCAATGAGCAGTTCTTC.

This clonotype was picked up a small number of times. The V and J genes are TRBV12-3 or TRBV12-4 and TRBJ2-1; D possibly corresponds to TRBD1 (5 bases). The V and J ends lost 7 bases and 6 bases respectively, with 13 bases between them. The CDR3 runs 13 residues. The CDR3 nucleotides are TGTGCCAGCACCCAGGGTGGGCTCAATGAGCAGTTCTTC. Amino acid sequence: CASTQGGLNEQFF.

In nucleotides, the CDR3 is TGTGCCAGCATTTTCCCCAACACAGATACGCAGTATTTT. It specifies CASIFPNTDTQYF. The J gene is TRBJ2-3, the V gene TRBV28, with D unresolved. Between the trimmed V and J ends, which lost 7 bases and 2 bases, there was a span of 10 bases. The CDR3 spans 13 residues. Per the germline V gene, CDR1 is MDHEN and CDR2 is SYDVKM.

The V gene is TRBV9, the J gene TRBJ2-7; tentative D call: TRBD1 (5 bases). V lost 0 bases and J lost 3, with 10 bases in between. This CDR3 contains 14 residues. CDR1 is SGDLS and CDR2 is YYNGEE in the germline V gene. CDR3 nucleotide sequence: TGTGCCAGCAGCGTAGGTCAAGACAGCTACGAGCAGTACTTC. This gives the protein CASSVGQDSYEQYF.

CDR3 DNA sequence: TGTGCCAGCAGTGGGACTCTAGCGGGGGGGCCAGATACGCAGTATTTT. This gives the protein CASSGTLAGGPDTQYF. The rearrangement uses TRBV2 and TRBJ2-3, with 12 bases aligning to TRBD2. The CDR3 is made up of 16 amino acids. V lost 4 bases and J lost 4; bases outside the gene matches: 6. Germline V gene lookup returns CDR1 SNHLY and CDR2 FYNNEI.